This TCR beta chain was profiled in a study of blood T cell repertoires in COVID-19. On the study more broadly: Researchers got acute and convalescent COVID-19 samples from the United States, Italy and Spain. PBMCs, B-cell-depleted T cells, or T cells were the source of the cDNA or gDNA that made up the material.

Per the original data handling: From reference gene primer amplification, estimates of nucleated cell counts were derived. Method: immunoSEQ multiplex PCR; TCRdb's copy keeps in-frame clones and lacks some. For V, J and clone size, that table is used; D and trimming come from the DNA. The data hold some 100,000 clones, with about nine tenths observed a single time. The sequencing sample was made of peripheral blood. This TCR was recovered from a man in his fifties or sixties with acute or convalescent COVID-19.

The CDR3 reads CASSLGGRYRSYNEQFF. The CDR3 DNA follows: TGCGCCAGCAGCTTGGGCGGGAGGTACAGATCCTACAATGAGCAGTTCTTC. This chain joins TRBV5-1 and TRBJ2-1; 8 bases agree with TRBD2. The V segment lost 0 bases and the J segment 1 base; nucleotides outside the gene matches: 6. This CDR3 is built from 17 residues. Looked up from germline, CDR1 is SGHRS and CDR2 is YFSETQ.